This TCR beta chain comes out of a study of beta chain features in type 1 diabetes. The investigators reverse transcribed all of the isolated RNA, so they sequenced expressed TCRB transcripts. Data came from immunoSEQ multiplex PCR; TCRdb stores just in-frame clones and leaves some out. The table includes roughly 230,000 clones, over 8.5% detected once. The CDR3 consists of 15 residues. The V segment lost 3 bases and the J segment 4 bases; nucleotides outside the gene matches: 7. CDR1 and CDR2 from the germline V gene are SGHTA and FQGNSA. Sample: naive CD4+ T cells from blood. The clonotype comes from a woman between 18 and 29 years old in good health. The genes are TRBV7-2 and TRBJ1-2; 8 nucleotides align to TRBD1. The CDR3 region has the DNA TGTGCCAGCAGCTTCTTAACAGGGGGACCCTATGGCTACACCTTC. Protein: CASSFLTGGPYGYTF.